These 13 T cell receptor beta chains were sequenced from one sample in a study of cytomegalovirus exposure and HLA in healthy donors. PCR employed 60 Vbeta and 13 Jbeta primers. Assay used: immunoSEQ multiplex PCR; TCRdb lists only in-frame clones, some missing. Of some 110,000 clones detected, approximately 81% appear once; the ten largest clones hold 3.5% to 4.5%. The sequenced sample was PBMCs. These receptors were obtained from a young woman in good health and CMV-seronegative.

The chain carries TRBV15 and TRBJ2-3; TRBD2 is a possible D gene (6 bases). The CDR3 is made up of 13 amino acids. Looked up from germline, CDR1 is LNHNV and CDR2 is YYDKDF (reference sequence). Trimming left V 7 bases short and J 1 base short, with 9 bases between. The CDR3 DNA follows: TGTGCCACCAAGCCGGGGGGCACAGATACGCAGTATTTT. Protein product: CATKPGGTDTQYF.

This clone was detected only once. V gene TRBV10-2 combines with J gene TRBJ2-3; 8 nucleotides match TRBD2. Germline V gives CDR1 WSHSY, CDR2 SAAADI. The V segment lost 7 bases and the J segment 1 base; nucleotides outside the gene matches: 7. This CDR3 has 15 amino acids. CDR3 bases: TGCGCCAGCACCTTTAGCGGGGAGGGCACAGATACGCAGTATTTT. This sequence encodes CASTFSGEGTDTQYF.

The chain joins TRBV10-3 to TRBJ2-7; D unresolved. The CDR3 extends over 11 amino acids. Trimming took off 3 bases at V and 4 bases at J, with 4 bases between the two ends. CDR1 ENHRY and CDR2 SYGVKD come from the germline V gene. CDR3 loop: CAISDRYEQYF. DNA of the CDR3: TGTGCCATCAGTGACCGTTACGAGCAGTACTTC.

The V and J genes are TRBV11-2 and TRBJ1-1; D call uncertain. V lost 3 bases to trimming and J lost 1 base, with 12 bases between them. The CDR3 length is 15 residues. Germline V gene sequence: CDR1 SGHAT, CDR2 FQNNGV. The CDR3 region is CASSFRSVENTEAFF. The CDR3 nucleotides are TGTGCCAGCAGCTTCAGAAGTGTCGAGAACACTGAAGCTTTCTTT.

This chain connects TRBV4-2 to TRBJ2-1; D is unclear. Between the trimmed V and J ends, which lost 2 bases and 9 bases, there was a span of 11 bases. Per germline, CDR1 LGHNA and CDR2 YNFKEQ. The CDR3 extends over 13 amino acids. Here the CDR3 reads CASSQRLHPEQFF. CDR3 DNA sequence: TGTGCCAGCAGCCAACGATTACACCCTGAGCAGTTCTTC.

This clone was observed a single time. CDR3 nucleotides: TGTGCCAGCAGCTTGGAGGGACTAGCGGATACGCAGTATTTT. This sequence encodes CASSLEGLADTQYF. The V call is TRBV5-4, the J call TRBJ2-3; 10 bases are shared with TRBD2. The CDR3 length is 14 residues. In germline, CDR1 is SGHNT, CDR2 YYREEE (reference sequence). V dropped 0 bases and J dropped 6; count of bases not matched to a gene: 1.

This clone was picked up a small number of times. V usage is TRBV2 and J usage is TRBJ2-7, with D possibly being TRBD2 (6 bases). This CDR3 contains 14 residues. V lost 2 bases, J lost 4 bases, and 12 bases lay in between. Germline CDR1 SNHLY, CDR2 FYNNEI. The CDR3 DNA reads TGTGCCAGCAGTGAACCCGGGAGTCGGTACGAGCAGTACTTC. It specifies CASSEPGSRYEQYF.

V is TRBV5-1 and J is TRBJ2-2, with TRBD1 identical over 8 bases. The CDR3 has 16 residues. The V segment lost 4 bases and the J segment 4 bases; nucleotides outside the gene matches: 9. The germline CDR1 and CDR2 sequences are SGHRS and YFSETQ. The CDR3 region has the DNA TGCGCCAGCAGCGACACCGGGACAGGAGGCACCGGGGAGCTGTTTTTT. This gives the protein CASSDTGTGGTGELFF.

This clone was detected once. This chain connects TRBV7-2 to TRBJ2-4, with 7 bases lining up with TRBD2. The ends lost 1 base at V and 4 bases at J; junction bases unmatched: 4. There are 15 residues in the CDR3. CDR1 and CDR2 from the germline V gene are SGHTA and FQGNSA. The CDR3 spells CASSLEGTTKNIQYF. CDR3 sequence (DNA): TGTGCCAGCAGCTTAGAAGGGACTACTAAAAACATTCAGTACTTC. The full variable domain, its missing parts supplied by reference TRBV7-2 and TRBJ2-4, is GAGVSQSPSNKVTEKGKDVELRCDPISGHTALYWYRQSLGQGLEFLIYFQGNSAPDKSGLPSDRFSAERTGGSVSTLTIQRTQQEDSAVYLCASSLEGTTKNIQYFGAGTRLSVL.

This clone was detected a few times. V gene TRBV6-5 combines with J gene TRBJ2-7; possibly TRBD1 for D (6 bases). With 2 bases removed from V and 2 bases from J, the gap between germline ends came to 13 bases. Germline V lookup: CDR1 MNHEY, CDR2 SVGAGI. This CDR3 contains 15 residues. This CDR3 is CASSYGFDRPYEQYF. The CDR3 coding sequence is TGTGCCAGCAGTTACGGCTTTGACAGGCCCTACGAGCAGTACTTC.

V gene TRBV19 combines with J gene TRBJ2-7; a weak D match, TRBD2 (6 bases). In germline, CDR1 is LNHDA, CDR2 SQIVND (reference sequence). V dropped 1 base and J dropped 2 bases, with 9 bases sitting between them. The CDR3 has 14 residues. The CDR3 bases are TGTGCCAGTAGTATAGGACCGGGGGCCTACGAGCAGTACTTC. Its translation is CASSIGPGAYEQYF.

In its sample, this clone was seen once. The genes are TRBV6-4 and TRBJ2-1, with D perhaps matching TRBD2 (5 bases). CDR1 MRHNA and CDR2 SNTAGT come from the germline V gene. CDR3 size: 14 residues. The ends were cut back, 3 bases at V and 6 bases at J, with 12 bases in the middle. This chain's CDR3 is CASSETSVPNEQFF. The CDR3 DNA sequence: TGTGCCAGCAGTGAAACTAGTGTTCCCAATGAGCAGTTCTTC.

Comments on this clone: One end of the junction is discordant with germline, which a read error may explain. The rearrangement uses TRBV19 and TRBJ2-7; 10 bases fit TRBD2. Germline V lookup: CDR1 LNHDA, CDR2 SQIVND (reference sequence). The length of the CDR3 is 15 residues. The CDR3 reads CASSITASGSGEQCF. The CDR3 region has the DNA TGTGCCAGTAGTATAACGGCTAGCGGGAGCGGAGAGCAGTGCTTC.